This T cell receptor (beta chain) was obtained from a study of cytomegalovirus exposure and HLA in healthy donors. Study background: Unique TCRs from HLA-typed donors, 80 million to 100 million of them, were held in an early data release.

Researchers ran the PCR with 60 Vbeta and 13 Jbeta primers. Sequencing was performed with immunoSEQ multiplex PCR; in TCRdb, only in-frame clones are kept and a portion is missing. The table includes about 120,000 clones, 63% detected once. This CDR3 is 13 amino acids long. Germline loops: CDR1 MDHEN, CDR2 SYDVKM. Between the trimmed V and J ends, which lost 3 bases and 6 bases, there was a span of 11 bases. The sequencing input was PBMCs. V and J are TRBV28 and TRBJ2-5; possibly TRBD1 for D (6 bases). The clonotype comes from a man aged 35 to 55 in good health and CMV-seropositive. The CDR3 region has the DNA TGTGCCAGCAGTTTTACAGGGCAGCAGACCCAGTACTTC. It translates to CASSFTGQQTQYF.